This note documents a single T cell receptor beta chain sequence. V dropped 6 bases and J dropped 4; count of bases not matched to a gene: 6. Germline CDR1 reads SNHLY; CDR2 reads FYNNEI. The CDR3 sequence is 15 residues long. Sequencing used immunoSEQ multiplex PCR; TCRdb keeps in-frame clones, though not all of them. The table shows 170,000 or so clones, with around 82% occurring only once. This sample is part of a study of blood T cell repertoires in COVID-19. Study information: T cells, B-cell-depleted T cells, or PBMCs provided the cDNA or gDNA that served as material.

The chain joins TRBV2 to TRBJ1-4, with TRBD1 identical over 9 bases. The sample was peripheral blood. The sequence was collected from a man between 18 and 35 years old with active or convalescent COVID-19. CDR3 bases: TGTGCCAGCAGGGGACAGGGATGGGATAATGAAAAACTGTTTTTT. Amino acids: CASRGQGWDNEKLFF.